This note documents a single T cell receptor beta chain sequence. This sample was included in a study of blood T cell repertoires in COVID-19. Study as a whole: PBMCs, B-cell-depleted T cells, or T cells were the source of the cDNA or gDNA that made up the material.

Study processing details: Amplifying reference gene primers gave estimates of nucleated cell counts. Method: immunoSEQ multiplex PCR; TCRdb's copy keeps in-frame clones and lacks some. D and trimming come from the DNA, and the V and J calls and clone size come from that table. The sample holds fewer than 300,000 clones, over 70% seen once. Source material: peripheral blood. This TCR derives from a woman older than 75 with acute or convalescent COVID-19.

The CDR3 DNA sequence: TGTGCCAGCAGTTTACCTAGCGGGAGCCCCCGGGAGACCCAGTACTTC. This codes for CASSLPSGSPRETQYF. V and J are TRBV28 and TRBJ2-5, with TRBD2 matching 10 bases. This CDR3 is 16 amino acids long. V lost 2 bases to trimming and J lost 5 bases; unmatched junction nucleotides: 8. Looked up from germline, CDR1 is MDHEN and CDR2 is SYDVKM.